This is a list of T cell receptor beta chains from one sample in a study of control samples from healthy donors and cancer patients. The repertoire was sequenced with immunoSEQ multiplex PCR; TCRdb's copy has only in-frame clones and lacks some. The sample lists about 220,000 clones, roughly 94% occurring once. Sequenced material: blood. These TCRs come from a man aged 45-60 years in good health. Both conserved end residues are part of each CDR3. A D gene is named only where the DNA matches it firmly. Some rows have no size entry. The others give once, few or many, or a class for an expanded clone.

>TRBV3-1/TRBV3-2|NA|NA|TRBJ2-1
CASRQEGRSSYNEQFF
TGTGCCAGCAGACAAGAGGGACGGAGCTCCTACAATGAGCAGTTCTTC
>TRBV7-3|NA|few|TRBJ2-2
CASSFAADLGPGELFF
TGTGCCAGCAGCTTCGCGGCTGACCTAGGTCCCGGGGAGCTGTTTTTT
>TRBV19|NA|NA|TRBJ1-1
CASRLERRGFTEAFF
TGTGCCAGTAGGCTGGAAAGGAGGGGTTTCACTGAAGCTTTCTTT
>TRBV2|TRBD2|NA|TRBJ2-5
CASSEERENQETQYF
TGTGCCAGCAGTGAGGAGCGGGAGAACCAAGAGACCCAGTACTTC
>TRBV24-1|TRBD1|NA|TRBJ1-5
CATSPGTGRNQPQHF
TGTGCCACCAGTCCGGGGACAGGGAGAAATCAGCCCCAGCATTTT
>TRBV5-1|TRBD1|once|TRBJ2-1
CASSWGQSIQGEQFF
TGCGCCAGCAGCTGGGGACAGAGTATTCAGGGTGAGCAGTTCTTC
>TRBV29-1|NA|NA|TRBJ1-4
CSAKRGGDEKLFF
TGCAGCGCCAAAAGGGGGGGCGATGAAAAACTGTTTTTT
>TRBV6-6|NA|NA|TRBJ2-1
CASTGAAYNEQFF
TGTGCCAGCACCGGGGCCGCGTACAATGAGCAGTTCTTC
>TRBV19|TRBD1|NA|TRBJ1-1
CASGPGQGSIEAFF
TGTGCCAGTGGCCCGGGACAGGGTTCAATTGAAGCTTTCTTT
>TRBV28|NA|NA|TRBJ1-1
CASRRMTVNTEAFF
TGTGCCAGCAGGCGGATGACAGTGAACACTGAAGCTTTCTTT
>TRBV24-1|TRBD2|once|TRBJ2-3
CATSDSTSLGDTQYF
TGTGCCACCAGTGATTCGACTAGCCTAGGAGATACGCAGTATTTT
>TRBV23-1|NA|NA|TRBJ1-4
CASSHAVTGGEKLFF
TGCGCCAGCAGTCATGCCGTCACGGGAGGGGAAAAACTGTTTTTT
>TRBV6-2/TRBV6-3|NA|NA|TRBJ2-1
CASSRTSGLPKHEQFF
TGTGCCAGCAGCCGCACGAGCGGACTACCGAAGCATGAGCAGTTCTTC
>TRBV5-4|TRBD1|once|TRBJ1-2
CASSRTGEGNYGYTF
TGTGCCAGCAGCCGCACAGGGGAGGGTAACTATGGCTACACCTTC
>TRBV5-6|TRBD2|NA|TRBJ2-6
CASSRGVSGANVLTF
TGTGCCAGCAGCCGGGGGGTCTCTGGGGCCAACGTCCTGACTTTC
>TRBV28|NA|NA|TRBJ1-2
CASSPSLLSYGYTF
TGTGCCAGCAGTCCCTCCCTGCTATCCTATGGCTACACCTTC
>TRBV7-9|TRBD2|NA|TRBJ2-3
CASSVTSGVTDTQYF
TGTGCCAGCAGCGTCACTAGCGGGGTCACAGATACGCAGTATTTT
>TRBV2|NA|NA|TRBJ1-6
CASTRVDRGNNSPLHF
TGTGCCAGCACCCGAGTAGATCGAGGGAATAATTCACCCCTCCACTTT
>TRBV18|NA|NA|TRBJ1-1
CASSRGQTNTEAFF
TGTGCCAGCTCGCGGGGACAAACAAACACTGAAGCTTTCTTT
>TRBV2|TRBD1|NA|TRBJ1-5
CASSADRAGQPQHF
TGTGCCAGCAGTGCGGACAGGGCAGGACAGCCCCAGCATTTT
>TRBV7-3|NA|NA|TRBJ1-1
CASSLSADRNTEAFF
TGTGCCAGCAGCTTAAGCGCAGATAGGAACACTGAAGCTTTCTTT
>TRBV4-2|NA|NA|TRBJ1-1
CASSQEGDGAEAFF
TGTGCCAGCAGCCAAGAAGGGGATGGGGCTGAAGCTTTCTTT
>TRBV24-1|NA|NA|TRBJ1-4
CATSDGATNEKLFF
TGTGCCACCAGTGATGGTGCAACTAATGAAAAACTGTTTTTT
>TRBV19|TRBD1|NA|TRBJ1-6
CASRGNRGLTDSSYNSPLHF
TGTGCCAGTAGGGGGAACAGGGGGCTGACTGATAGCTCCTATAATTCACCCCTCCACTTT
>TRBV5-4|NA|NA|TRBJ1-4
CASSLFGTPGGMFF
TGTGCCAGCAGCTTGTTCGGGACTCCGGGGGGAATGTTTTTT
>TRBV5-4|TRBD1|NA|TRBJ1-6
CASRFDRGYSPLHF
TGTGCCAGCAGGTTTGACAGGGGTTATTCACCCCTCCACTTT
>TRBV5-6|TRBD2|NA|TRBJ2-1
CASSQYGTSDFYNEQFF
TGTGCCAGCAGCCAATACGGGACTAGCGACTTTTACAATGAGCAGTTCTTC
>TRBV28|TRBD1|NA|TRBJ2-7
CASSGTGVSYEQYF
TGTGCCAGCAGTGGGACAGGGGTTTCCTACGAGCAGTACTTC
>TRBV2|NA|NA|TRBJ1-1
CATSSGSVTEAFF
TGTGCCACCTCATCCGGGAGCGTCACTGAAGCTTTCTTT
>TRBV6-2/TRBV6-3|TRBD2|NA|TRBJ2-3
CASSRAGTSFDTDTQYF
TGTGCCAGCAGCCGCGCCGGGACTAGCTTCGACACAGATACGCAGTATTTT
>TRBV11-2|NA|NA|TRBJ2-2
CASSLVQGELFF
TGTGCCAGCAGCTTAGTCCAGGGGGAGCTGTTTTTT
>TRBV9|NA|NA|TRBJ1-2
CASNNREGDGYTF
TGTGCCAGCAACAACAGGGAGGGCGATGGCTACACCTTC
>TRBV5-1|TRBD1|few|TRBJ1-3
CASSGTGDGNTIYF
TGCGCCAGCAGCGGCACAGGGGACGGAAACACCATATATTTT
>TRBV6-5|NA|NA|TRBJ1-1
CASSYSIRVGTEAFF
TGTGCCAGCAGTTACTCGATTCGTGTAGGGACTGAAGCTTTCTTT
>TRBV5-4|NA|NA|TRBJ2-7
CASRTGQGGRKGEQYF
TGTGCCAGCAGAACAGGGCAGGGGGGCCGAAAGGGTGAGCAGTACTTC
>TRBV11-2|TRBD1|NA|TRBJ2-1
CASSSDRGSAYEQFF
TGTGCCAGCAGCTCAGACAGGGGGTCTGCTTATGAGCAGTTCTTC
>TRBV6-5|TRBD1|NA|TRBJ1-6
CASNPLDREYSPLHF
TGTGCCAGCAATCCGCTTGACAGGGAGTATTCACCCCTCCACTTT
>TRBV18|TRBD1|few|TRBJ1-2
CASSPATGGEYGYTF
TGTGCCAGCTCACCGGCGACAGGGGGGGAATATGGCTACACCTTC
>TRBV11-2|NA|NA|TRBJ1-1
CASSLAREGTEAFF
TGTGCCAGCAGCTTAGCGAGAGAGGGCACTGAAGCTTTCTTT
>TRBV18|NA|NA|TRBJ2-3
CASSPPSRQDTQYF
TGTGCCAGCTCACCCCCCTCACGGCAAGATACGCAGTATTTT
>TRBV7-9|NA|NA|TRBJ2-7
CASSYRDGSYEQYF
TGTGCCAGCAGCTATCGGGATGGTTCCTACGAGCAGTACTTC